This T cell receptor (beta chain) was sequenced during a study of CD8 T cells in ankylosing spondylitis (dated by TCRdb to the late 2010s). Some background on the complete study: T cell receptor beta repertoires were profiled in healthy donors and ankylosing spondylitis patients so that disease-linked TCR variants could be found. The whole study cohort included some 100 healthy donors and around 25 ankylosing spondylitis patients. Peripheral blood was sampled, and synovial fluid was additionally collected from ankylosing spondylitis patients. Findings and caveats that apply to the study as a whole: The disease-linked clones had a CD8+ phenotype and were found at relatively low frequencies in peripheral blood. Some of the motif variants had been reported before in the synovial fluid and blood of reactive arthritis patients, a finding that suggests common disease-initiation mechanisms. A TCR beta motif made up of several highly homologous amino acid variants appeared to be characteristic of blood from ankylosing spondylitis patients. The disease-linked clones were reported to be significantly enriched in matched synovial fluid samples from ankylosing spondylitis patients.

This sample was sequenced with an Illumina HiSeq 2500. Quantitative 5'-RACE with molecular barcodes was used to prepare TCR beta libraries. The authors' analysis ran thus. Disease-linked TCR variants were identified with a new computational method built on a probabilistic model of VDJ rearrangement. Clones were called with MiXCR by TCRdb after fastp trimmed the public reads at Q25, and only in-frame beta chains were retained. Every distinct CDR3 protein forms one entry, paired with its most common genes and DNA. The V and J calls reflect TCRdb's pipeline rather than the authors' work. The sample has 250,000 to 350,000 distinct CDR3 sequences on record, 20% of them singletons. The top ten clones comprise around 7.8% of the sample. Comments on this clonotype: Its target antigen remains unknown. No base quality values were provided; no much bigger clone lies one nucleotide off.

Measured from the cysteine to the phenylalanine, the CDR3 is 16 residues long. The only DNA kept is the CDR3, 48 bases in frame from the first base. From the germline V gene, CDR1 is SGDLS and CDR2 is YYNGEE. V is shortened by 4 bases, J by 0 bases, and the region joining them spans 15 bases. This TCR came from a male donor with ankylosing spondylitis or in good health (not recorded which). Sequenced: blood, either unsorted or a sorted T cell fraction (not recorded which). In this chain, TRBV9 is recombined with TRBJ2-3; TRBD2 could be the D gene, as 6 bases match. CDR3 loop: CASSRDWAISTDTQYF. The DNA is TGTGCCAGCAGCAGGGACTGGGCAATAAGCACAGATACGCAGTATTTT.